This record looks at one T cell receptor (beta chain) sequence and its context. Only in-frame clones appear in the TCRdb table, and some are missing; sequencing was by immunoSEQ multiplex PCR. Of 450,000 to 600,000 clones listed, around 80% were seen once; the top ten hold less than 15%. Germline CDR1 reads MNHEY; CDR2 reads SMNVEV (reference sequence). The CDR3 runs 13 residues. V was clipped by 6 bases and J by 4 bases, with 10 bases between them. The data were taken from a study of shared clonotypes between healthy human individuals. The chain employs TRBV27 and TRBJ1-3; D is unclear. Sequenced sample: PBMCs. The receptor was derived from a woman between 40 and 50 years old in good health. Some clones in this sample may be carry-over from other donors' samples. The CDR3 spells CASRGFGGNTIYF. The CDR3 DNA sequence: TGTGCCAGCAGGGGATTTGGGGGAAACACCATATATTTT.